The present TCR beta chain was sequenced within a study of cytomegalovirus exposure and HLA in healthy donors. Overall study context: Most genotyped donors, roughly 83% of fewer than 400, had Caucasian-associated genetic ancestry. Study results and limitations: Rates of TCR association differed by HLA locus in a later analysis, with DRB1 highest and HLA-C lowest. Productive rates of about 87% or about 30% were seen for most TCR beta V segments in an earlier analysis. In a later analysis, TCR beta V- and J-gene trimming showed a link to a missense DCLRE1C variant.

PCR amplification relied on 60 Vbeta primers (plus 13 Jbeta primers). Only in-frame clones appear in the TCRdb table, and some are missing; sequencing was by immunoSEQ multiplex PCR. The sample records under 200,000 clones, 82% being singletons. A note on this clone: Antigen specificity is unknown. The same CDR3 is also encoded by other DNA sequences in this sample.

The CDR3 is made up of 17 amino acids. J was trimmed by 8 bases and V by 4 bases; bases with no gene match: 19. Germline CDR1 is KGHSH and CDR2 is LQKENI. The TCR originated in a male donor in good health and CMV-seropositive. V usage is TRBV18 and J usage is TRBJ1-2, with TRBD1 matching over 7 bases. The sample was PBMCs. The CDR3 sequence: CASSQYQAGTAGGGYTF. CDR3 DNA: TGTGCCAGCTCACAATATCAAGCCGGGACGGCAGGGGGGGGCTACACCTTC.